This is a list of T cell receptor beta chains from one sample in a study of shared clonotypes between healthy human individuals. Assay: immunoSEQ multiplex PCR; the TCRdb copy retains only in-frame clones and omits some. The repertoire holds a few million clones, with around 90% as singletons. Sample: naive CD4+ T cells from PBMCs. Receptor source: a man aged 18 to 29 in good health. Some clones in this sample may be carry-over from other donors' samples. CDR3s include the opening cysteine and the closing phenylalanine or tryptophan. Fields, in order: V gene, J gene, CDR3 protein.

TRBV5-1	TRBJ2-1	CASSLTSGASYNEQFF
TRBV7-4	TRBJ1-2	CASSRDRATPGYTF
TRBV27	TRBJ1-5	CASSSFSGEQPQHF
TRBV28	TRBJ1-2	CASGRSNYGYTF
TRBV28	TRBJ2-7	CASLGGSGEQYF
TRBV9	TRBJ1-4	CASSTTERLEKLFF
TRBV6-6	TRBJ2-1	CASSGWDRGYNEQFF
TRBV11-3	TRBJ2-3	CASSLKPKRTTQYF
TRBV5-1	TRBJ2-7	CASSPTGTSYEQYF
TRBV6-5	TRBJ2-7	CASRGTGSAVYEQYF
TRBV29-1	TRBJ2-5	CSVEVGVGVETQYF
TRBV18	TRBJ2-7	CASSRTSGRAYEQYF
TRBV5-4	TRBJ2-5	CASSLQAETLETQYF
TRBV5-4	TRBJ2-1	CASSLGGEFTNEQFF
TRBV19	TRBJ1-5	CASSKYRGSGNQPQHF
TRBV28	TRBJ2-1	CASRYNPTSSYNEQFF
TRBV6-1	TRBJ2-5	CASSVLPGLAGVGQETQYF
TRBV5-4	TRBJ1-4	CASSLELANEKLFF
TRBV7-2	TRBJ2-5	CASSLQYRETQYF
TRBV9	TRBJ2-1	CASSALLAADNEQFF
TRBV28	TRBJ2-1	CASSSLGLLEQFF
TRBV28	TRBJ2-7	CASSSAGTGNDEQYF
TRBV28	TRBJ2-1	CASSRPTSGRSNEQFF
TRBV14	TRBJ2-2	CASSPKPPGQGPGELFF
TRBV7-2	TRBJ2-7	CASSSSGTTYEQYF
TRBV2	TRBJ1-5	CASRNDREGNQPQHF
TRBV28	TRBJ2-1	CASSLTGPSNEQFF
TRBV5-1	TRBJ1-4	CASSPGGGRGEKLFF
TRBV4-3	TRBJ2-7	CASSQDLFQRGPYEQYF
TRBV7-2	TRBJ2-1	CASRDIVILNEQFF